This T cell receptor beta chain is from a study of blood T cell repertoires in COVID-19. Original methodology: Reference gene primer amplification yielded estimated nucleated cell counts. Sequencing was performed with immunoSEQ multiplex PCR; in TCRdb, only in-frame clones are kept and a portion is missing. V and J calls plus clone size are reproduced from that table; the DNA served to infer D and trimming. The table records around 94,000 clones, 60% to 80% of them present only once. V dropped 3 bases and J dropped 5 bases, with 20 bases sitting between them. Germline V CDR1 and CDR2: MNHEY, SMNVEV (reference sequence). The CDR3 sequence is 17 residues long.

Sequencing input: peripheral blood. The chain couples TRBV27 to TRBJ1-5; tentative D call: TRBD1 (6 bases). This TCR was recovered from a man in his 60s with active or convalescent COVID-19. Here the CDR3 reads CASSLKAGQRGHQPQHF. CDR3 nucleotide sequence: TGTGCCAGCAGTTTGAAAGCTGGACAGCGTGGACATCAGCCCCAGCATTTT.